The clone carrying this T cell receptor beta chain was recorded many times. Its antigen remains unknown. Time point denoted: patch test 1, 2 weeks after DPC sensitization. Stated treatment: therapeutic diphenylcyclopropenone sensitization with weekly scalp DPC. These data are taken from a study of human T cells and chemical hapten exposure. On the study more broadly: Patients got weekly scalp diphenylcyclopropenone doses over the approximately 23-week study. Study results and caveats: Relative to control repertoires, expanded TCRs gave rise to significantly more large CDR3 similarity clusters.

Between the trimmed V and J ends, which lost 3 bases and 10 bases, there was a span of 13 bases. This CDR3 spans 14 amino acids. Germline V gene lookup returns CDR1 MNHEY and CDR2 SVGEGT. What the library attached to individual cDNA molecules were unique molecular identifiers. In the original processing: The median was roughly 100,000 TCRs per sample, ranging roughly 20,000 to 690,600. TCRdb re-derived calls from the RACE reads in MiXCR, one entry per CDR3 protein. The V and J calls and clone size come from TCRdb's table, not from the authors' own analysis. The sample holds around 71,000 distinct CDR3 sequences, 9.8% seen once.

Material: whole blood, obtained in connection with sensitization to the hapten diphenylcyclopropenone (DPC). The chain joins TRBV6-2 or TRBV6-3 to TRBJ1-6, with D possibly matching TRBD1 (5 bases). This sequence originates from a woman between 40 and 50 years old with alopecia areata. Some clones in this sample may be carry-over from other donors' samples. The CDR3 sequence: CASSYQTRDSPLHF. The CDR3 bases are TGTGCCAGCAGTTATCAGACGAGGGACTCACCCCTCCACTTT.